The clone carrying this T cell receptor (beta chain) was seen a handful of times. This CDR3 has 14 residues. Germline values: CDR1 DFQATT, CDR2 SNEGSKA (reference sequence). Trimming at V came to 5 bases and at J to 0 bases, leaving 3 bases not matched to a gene. TCRdb ran MiXCR on the RT-PCR reads and lists one entry per CDR3 protein. The sample holds around 700,000 distinct CDR3 sequences; 11% to 15% are singletons and the top ten take 3.6%. The sample consisted of memory CD4+ T cells from blood. J is TRBJ2-3 and V is TRBV20-1, with 9 positions matching TRBD1. This sequence was found in a female donor in good health, serving as a healthy control. In DNA form, the CDR3 reads TGCAGTGCTGGGACAGGGTCTAGCACAGATACGCAGTATTTT. Translation: CSAGTGSSTDTQYF.